Presented here are 28 T cell receptor beta chains from one specimen sequenced in a study of cytomegalovirus exposure and HLA in healthy donors. The PCR made use of 60 Vbeta and 13 Jbeta primers. Using immunoSEQ multiplex PCR, the repertoire was profiled, and TCRdb retains in-frame clones only, with some absent. Among about 180,000 clones listed, 70% to 80% were seen once. What was sequenced was PBMCs. These receptors originate from a man aged 18-30 years in good health and CMV-seronegative.

J is TRBJ1-1 and V is TRBV5-1; TRBD1 matches at 7 bases. Germline CDR1 SGHRS, CDR2 YFSETQ. The CDR3 contains 16 residues. Germline trimming cut 0 bases from V and 1 base from J; bases unmatched to any gene: 6. DNA for the CDR3: TGCGCCAGCAGCTTGGGAGGGGGCTGGACGAACACTGAAGCTTTCTTT. This translates into CASSLGGGWTNTEAFF. The full variable domain, with the rest looked up from reference TRBV5-1 and TRBJ1-1, is KAGVTQTPRYLIKTRGQQVTLSCSPISGHRSVSWYQQTPGQGLQFLFEYFSETQRNKGNFPGRFSGRQFSNSRSEMNVSTLELGDSALYLCASSLGGGWTNTEAFFGQGTRLTVV.

V usage is TRBV5-5 and J usage is TRBJ2-6; tentatively, D is TRBD1 (5 bases). The V and J ends lost 5 bases and 0 bases respectively, with 15 bases between them. Germline V gene lookup returns CDR1 SGHKS and CDR2 YYEKEE (reference sequence). CDR3 length: 17 amino acids. The CDR3 nucleotides are TGTGCCAGCAGAGATCGACAGACCAGCTCTGGGGCCAACGTCCTGACTTTC. Translation: CASRDRQTSSGANVLTF.

The chain links TRBV5-1 to TRBJ2-3; D possibly corresponds to TRBD1 (6 bases). This CDR3 region has 15 residues. Trimming stripped 5 bases from V and 2 bases from J, with 15 bases between. CDR1 is SGHRS and CDR2 is YFSETQ in the germline V gene. The CDR3 loop reads CASSYQGLYTDTQYF. CDR3 DNA sequence: TGCGCCAGCAGTTATCAGGGGCTCTACACAGATACGCAGTATTTT.

A remark on this clone: One end of the junction fails to match germline, which may point to a read error. V and J are TRBV30 and TRBJ1-5; no clear D gene. Germline CDR1 is GTSNPN and CDR2 is SVGIG (reference sequence). The CDR3 has 15 residues. The CDR3 loop reads CVWSPYTGKNQPQHF. In DNA, the CDR3 is TGTGTCTGGAGTCCGTATACCGGGAAAAACCAGCCCCAGCATTTT.

This clone was found a few times. V and J are TRBV7-9 and TRBJ2-5, with 8 nucleotides matching TRBD2. V lost 4 bases, J lost 4 bases, and 5 bases stayed unmatched. CDR3 size: 14 residues. Germline values: CDR1 SEHNR, CDR2 FQNEAQ (reference sequence). For the CDR3, the DNA is TGTGCCAGCAGCTCCAGCGGGGGATCAGAGACCCAGTACTTC. Amino acid sequence: CASSSSGGSETQYF.

V usage is TRBV19 and J usage is TRBJ2-7; the D gene is possibly TRBD1 (6 bases). CDR3 length equals 12 residues. Germline CDR1 reads LNHDA; CDR2 reads SQIVND (reference sequence). The germline V and J ends were trimmed by 5 bases and 9 bases, with 14 bases remaining between them. The DNA of the CDR3 is TGTGCCAGTAGTCCACTACAGGGCCCGCAGTACTTC. It codes for CASSPLQGPQYF.

The chain links TRBV11-2 to TRBJ2-5; 8 bases match TRBD1. Germline V lookup: CDR1 SGHAT, CDR2 FQNNGV. Trimming took 5 bases from V and 3 from J; bases not matched to a gene: 5. This CDR3 comprises 14 residues. CDR3 bases: TGTGCCAGCAGCCGGACAGGGTTTAAAGAGACCCAGTACTTC. It is translated as CASSRTGFKETQYF.

The chain links TRBV4-1 to TRBJ1-5; D is unclear. Trimming cost V 1 base and J 2 bases, with 6 bases left between them. This CDR3 has 14 amino acids. Germline-derived CDR1 and CDR2 are MGHRA and YSYEKL. The CDR3 loop is CASSQVEGNQPQHF. DNA of the CDR3: TGCGCCAGCAGCCAAGTGGAGGGCAATCAGCCCCAGCATTTT.

The CDR3: CARSLKRQGWQYF. The CDR3 DNA follows: TGTGCCAGAAGCCTAAAGCGACAGGGGTGGCAGTACTTC. The chain links TRBV5-3 to TRBJ2-7; 8 bases align to TRBD1. TRBV5-3 is treated as an ORF (open reading frame) with a function not yet certain. V shed 4 bases, J shed 9 bases, and the junction held 9 bases outside the gene matches. This CDR3 has 13 amino acids.

The rearrangement uses TRBV30 and TRBJ2-5, with TRBD2 identical over 9 bases. The CDR3 loop spans 15 amino acids. J was trimmed by 1 base and V by 5 bases; bases with no gene match: 8. Germline CDR1 GTSNPN, CDR2 SVGIG (reference sequence). CDR3 in DNA: TGTGCCTGGGGGGGGGCTAGCGGGGCCCAAGAGACCCAGTACTTC. It translates to CAWGGASGAQETQYF.

J is TRBJ2-2 and V is TRBV9; 7 nucleotides match TRBD2. There are 16 residues in the CDR3. The ends lost 0 bases at V and 5 bases at J; junction bases unmatched: 7. CDR1 and CDR2 (germline): SGDLS, YYNGEE. The chain's CDR3 is CASSVGGLGRTGELFF. The CDR3 DNA follows: TGTGCCAGCAGCGTAGGCGGACTAGGAAGGACCGGGGAGCTGTTTTTT. The variable domain in full, completed from reference TRBV9 and TRBJ2-2, reads DSGVTQTPKHLITATGQRVTLRCSPRSGDLSVYWYQQSLDQGLQFLIQYYNGEERAKGNILERFSAQQFPDLHSELNLSSLELGDSALYFCASSVGGLGRTGELFFGEGSRLTVL.

The chain couples TRBV9 to TRBJ2-3; 9 nucleotides align to TRBD2. The CDR3 length is 16 residues. J gave up 5 bases and V 0 bases, and 7 bases lay outside the gene matches. The germline V gene has CDR1 SGDLS and CDR2 YYNGEE. DNA of the CDR3: TGTGCCAGCAGCGTAGACTTGCGGGGGGGCAAAGATACGCAGTATTTT. Protein sequence: CASSVDLRGGKDTQYF.

V gene TRBV28 combines with J gene TRBJ1-1, with D uncertain. V was cut by 1 base and J by 1 base, with 10 bases left in between. The CDR3 runs to 15 residues. The V gene's germline CDR1 is MDHEN and CDR2 SYDVKM. The CDR3 DNA is TGTGCCAGCAGTTTATCGGGGATCAAGAACACTGAAGCTTTCTTT. Translated: CASSLSGIKNTEAFF. The full variable domain, completed using reference TRBV28 and TRBJ1-1, is DVKVTQSSRYLVKRTGEKVFLECVQDMDHENMFWYRQDPGLGLRLIYFSYDVKMKEKGDIPEGYSVSREKKERFSLILESASTNQTSMYLCASSLSGIKNTEAFFGQGTRLTVV.

The chain combines TRBV7-2 with TRBJ1-1; D may be TRBD1 (6 bases). The CDR3 extends over 15 amino acids. Germline V gives CDR1 SGHTA, CDR2 FQGNSA. The ends were cut back, 4 bases at V and 4 bases at J, with 16 bases in the middle. The CDR3 loop reads CASSSAARGTTEAFF. For the CDR3, the DNA is TGTGCCAGCAGCTCAGCGGCCAGGGGAACCACTGAAGCTTTCTTT.

The rearrangement joins TRBV5-1 to TRBJ2-7; 11 bases line up with TRBD1. The CDR3 loop spans 14 amino acids. CDR1 is SGHRS and CDR2 is YFSETQ in the germline V gene. Germline trimming cut 7 bases from V and 8 bases from J; bases unmatched to any gene: 11. The CDR3 DNA follows: TGCGCCAGCCGAAATTGGACAGGGGGCGGTAAGCAGTACTTC. This gives the protein CASRNWTGGGKQYF.

The chain links TRBV30 to TRBJ2-1, with TRBD1 matching over 8 bases. V shed 1 base, J shed 8 bases, and the junction held 1 base outside the gene matches. The CDR3 runs to 12 residues. CDR1 and CDR2 (germline): GTSNPN, SVGIG (reference sequence). In DNA, the CDR3 is TGTGCCTGGAGTGGACAGGGGTATGAGCAGTTCTTC. Its protein is CAWSGQGYEQFF.

The genes are TRBV5-1 and TRBJ1-6, with 11 bases fitting TRBD1. V lost 3 bases, J lost 12 bases, and 5 bases stayed unmatched. This CDR3 spans 14 amino acids. CDR1 SGHRS and CDR2 YFSETQ come from the germline V gene. CDR3 in amino acids: CASSSGQGAEPLHF. The CDR3 region has the DNA TGCGCCAGCAGCTCAGGACAGGGGGCCGAACCCCTCCACTTT.

J is TRBJ1-1 and V is TRBV9, with D unresolved. V lost 3 bases, J lost 7 bases, and 10 bases lay in between. CDR1 is SGDLS, CDR2 YYNGEE, per germline. The CDR3 loop spans 12 amino acids. This CDR3 reads CASSGANGEAFF. Written as DNA, the CDR3 is TGTGCCAGCAGCGGCGCCAATGGTGAAGCTTTCTTT.

V is TRBV12-5 and J is TRBJ1-2; D might be TRBD1 (5 bases). The CDR3 runs 16 residues. Germline V gives CDR1 LGHNT, CDR2 FRNRAP. V lost 2 bases and J 7 bases, leaving 20 bases between the germline ends. The CDR3 region is CASGLQTSGRVPGYTF. The CDR3 DNA is TGTGCTAGTGGTTTGCAAACCTCAGGCAGGGTCCCTGGCTACACCTTC.

The chain joins TRBV4-1 to TRBJ1-3; no clear D gene. From germline, CDR1 is MGHRA and CDR2 YSYEKL. This CDR3 has 16 amino acids. V was pared by 4 bases and J by 0 bases, with 13 bases between. Here the CDR3 DNA reads TGCGCCAGCAGCCCAGGAGGGCAAGGCTCTGGAAACACCATATATTTT. Protein product: CASSPGGQGSGNTIYF.

This chain's CDR3 is CASSRDRGSYNEQFF. The CDR3 DNA reads TGTGCCAGCAGCCGCGACAGGGGGTCCTACAATGAGCAGTTCTTC. This chain links TRBV2 with TRBJ2-1; 9 nucleotides align to TRBD1. With V trimmed by 6 bases and J by 1 base, 4 bases remained unmatched. The CDR3 spans 15 residues. Germline CDR1 and CDR2: SNHLY and FYNNEI.

This sequence joins TRBV18 and TRBJ1-2; 9 bases map to TRBD1. J lost 5 bases, V lost 2 bases, and 6 bases had no gene match. The length of the CDR3 is 15 residues. The germline gives CDR1 KGHSH, CDR2 LQKENI. The CDR3 is CASSPIRTGEYGYTF. CDR3 bases: TGTGCCAGCTCACCAATCCGGACAGGGGAGTATGGCTACACCTTC.

This clone appeared a single time. The chain couples TRBV27 to TRBJ2-7; 7 bases are shared with TRBD1. Trimming removed 5 bases from V and 2 bases from J; junction bases left unmatched: 6. The CDR3 contains 14 residues. Germline-derived CDR1 and CDR2 are MNHEY and SMNVEV (reference sequence). The CDR3 loop is CASSRTGGAYEQYF. The CDR3 DNA sequence: TGTGCCAGCAGTAGGACAGGCGGAGCCTACGAGCAGTACTTC.

This chain uses TRBV6-1 with TRBJ1-2, with a possible D match to TRBD1 (5 bases). Germline CDR1 MNHNS, CDR2 SASEGT. V was trimmed by 2 bases and J by 2 bases, leaving 6 bases between them. The CDR3 length is 13 residues. CDR3 DNA: TGTGCCAGCAGTGAAAAGGGGAACTATGGCTACACCTTC. This gives the protein CASSEKGNYGYTF.

V is TRBV11-1 and J is TRBJ1-1, with D possibly being TRBD1 (6 bases). Germline CDR1 and CDR2: SGHAT and FQDESV (reference sequence). Between the trimmed V and J ends, which lost 5 bases and 7 bases, there was a span of 20 bases. There are 15 residues in the CDR3. CDR3 amino acids: CASSPPPDRRDEAFF. In nucleotides, the CDR3 is TGTGCCAGCAGCCCACCTCCTGACAGGAGAGATGAAGCTTTCTTT.

This CDR3 reads CASSPRGGGQPQHF. The CDR3 DNA follows: TGTGCCAGCAGCCCCAGGGGCGGGGGACAGCCCCAGCATTTT. The chain carries TRBV9 and TRBJ1-5; D is possibly TRBD1 (6 bases). CDR1 SGDLS and CDR2 YYNGEE come from the germline V gene. This CDR3 contains 14 residues. V was cut by 4 bases and J by 7 bases, with 15 bases left in between. The whole variable domain, remainder taken from reference TRBV9 and TRBJ1-5, is DSGVTQTPKHLITATGQRVTLRCSPRSGDLSVYWYQQSLDQGLQFLIQYYNGEERAKGNILERFSAQQFPDLHSELNLSSLELGDSALYFCASSPRGGGQPQHFGDGTRLSIL.

This clone was seen a few times. In DNA, the CDR3 is TGTGCCAGCAGCCCGACAGGGGAAGCGACCACTGAAGCTTTCTTT. Protein product: CASSPTGEATTEAFF. J is TRBJ1-1 and V is TRBV2, with 8 bases matching TRBD1. V lost 6 bases, J lost 4 bases, and 10 bases stayed unmatched. The CDR3 sequence is 15 residues long. CDR1 is SNHLY, CDR2 FYNNEI, per germline. The entire variable domain, with the rest obtained from reference TRBV2 and TRBJ1-1, is as follows: EPEVTQTPSHQVTQMGQEVILRCVPISNHLYFYWYRQILGQKVEFLVSFYNNEISEKSEIFDDQFSVERPDGSNFTLKIRSTKLEDSAMYFCASSPTGEATTEAFFGQGTRLTVV.

The chain couples TRBV7-8 to TRBJ2-5; 9 nucleotides align to TRBD1. Unmatched junction bases numbered 5, after V lost 3 bases and J lost 6 bases. Germline values: CDR1 SGHVS, CDR2 FQNEAQ. The CDR3 spans 14 residues. Written as DNA, the CDR3 is TGTGCCAGCAGCTTGTCGGGACAGGGAAAGACCCAGTACTTC. Translation: CASSLSGQGKTQYF.